This TCR beta chain was retrieved from a study of blood T cell repertoires in COVID-19. Per the study methods: Researchers report that nucleated cell counts were estimated from reference gene primer amplification. The repertoire was sequenced with immunoSEQ multiplex PCR; TCRdb's copy has only in-frame clones and lacks some. D and trimming were read from the DNA, whereas the V and J calls and clone size are those reported in that table. The repertoire holds approximately 100,000 clones, with 82% as singletons. The germline gives CDR1 WNHNN, CDR2 SYGVQD (reference sequence). The CDR3 sequence is 12 residues long. V dropped 5 bases and J dropped 2 bases, with 5 bases sitting between them.

Sequencing was performed on peripheral blood. This receptor was identified in a man in his sixties with acute or convalescent COVID-19. The chain carries TRBV10-1 and TRBJ2-3; D gene ambiguous. CDR3 DNA sequence: TGCGCCAGCAGTCTCTCCACAGATACGCAGTATTTT. Translation: CASSLSTDTQYF.